These 22 T cell receptor beta chains share one sample of origin, sequenced in a study of T cell responses to AZD1222 COVID-19 vaccine. Assay: immunoSEQ multiplex PCR; the TCRdb copy retains only in-frame clones and omits some. The profile covers roughly 150,000 clones, with approximately 92% appearing a single time and around 2.3% taken by the ten largest. Sequenced material: peripheral blood, taken on day 0 of AZD1222 vaccination. Every receptor here comes from an adult in good health.

This chain links TRBV7-9 with TRBJ2-3, with 7 bases identical to TRBD2. There are 16 residues in the CDR3. V trimming: 5 bases; J trimming: 3 bases; junction bases outside the gene matches: 11. Germline loops: CDR1 SEHNR, CDR2 FQNEAQ (reference sequence). CDR3: CASSPPRLADTDTQYF. As DNA, the CDR3 is TGTGCCAGCAGCCCACCTCGGCTAGCGGATACAGATACGCAGTATTTT. The full variable domain, rest sourced from reference TRBV7-9 and TRBJ2-3, is DTGVSQNPRHKITKRGQNVTFRCDPISEHNRLYWYRQTLGQGPEFLTYFQNEAQLEKSRLLSDRFSAERPKGSFSTLEIQRTEQGDSAMYLCASSPPRLADTDTQYFGPGTRLTVL.

J is TRBJ2-7 and V is TRBV11-2; D might be TRBD2 (5 bases). V dropped 1 base and J dropped 1 base, with 8 bases sitting between them. The CDR3 spans 14 residues. Germline V gene data show CDR1 as SGHAT and CDR2 as FQNNGV. DNA for the CDR3: TGTGCCAGCAGCTTAGCGACTACTTCCTACGAGCAGTACTTC. This codes for CASSLATTSYEQYF.

This sequence joins TRBV30 and TRBJ2-3; D might be TRBD2 (5 bases). In germline, CDR1 is GTSNPN, CDR2 SVGIG (reference sequence). The ends were cut back, 4 bases at V and 1 base at J, with 12 bases in the middle. The CDR3 has 14 amino acids. CDR3 sequence: CAWIELGGTDTQYF. The CDR3 coding sequence is TGTGCCTGGATTGAACTCGGGGGCACAGATACGCAGTATTTT.

The chain joins TRBV5-8 to TRBJ2-5; D might be TRBD1 (5 bases). The CDR3 extends over 13 amino acids. Trimming took off 2 bases at V and 5 bases at J, with 10 bases between the two ends. Germline V gene data show CDR1 as SGHTS and CDR2 as YDEGEE. Here the CDR3 DNA reads TGTGCCAGCAGCTTATCAGGGTCCGAGACCCAGTACTTC. Translated: CASSLSGSETQYF.

About this clone: Different DNA sequences within this sample yield the same CDR3. This chain joins TRBV28 and TRBJ2-7; D remains unclear. Germline CDR1 reads MDHEN; CDR2 reads SYDVKM. The germline V and J ends were trimmed by 2 bases and 3 bases, with 5 bases remaining between them. This CDR3 has 12 amino acids. The CDR3 coding sequence is TGTGCCAGCAGTTTAGGAGTCTACGAGCAGTACTTC. Translating it yields CASSLGVYEQYF. The complete variable domain, with remaining parts taken from reference TRBV28 and TRBJ2-7, reads DVKVTQSSRYLVKRTGEKVFLECVQDMDHENMFWYRQDPGLGLRLIYFSYDVKMKEKGDIPEGYSVSREKKERFSLILESASTNQTSMYLCASSLGVYEQYFGPGTRLTVT.

Only a few counts were recorded for this clone. This sequence joins TRBV19 and TRBJ1-2, with TRBD1 matching over 8 bases. The V segment lost 9 bases and the J segment 2 bases; nucleotides outside the gene matches: 11. The CDR3 is made up of 15 amino acids. Per germline, CDR1 LNHDA and CDR2 SQIVND (reference sequence). The CDR3 nucleotides are TGTGCCAGCCAGGGCAGGGGGCGGTGGAACTATGGCTACACCTTC. The encoded protein is CASQGRGRWNYGYTF.

The rearrangement uses TRBV27 and TRBJ2-2, with a tentative D call TRBD1 (6 bases). The length of the CDR3 is 13 residues. The ends were cut back, 6 bases at V and 5 bases at J, with 10 bases in the middle. From germline, CDR1 is MNHEY and CDR2 SMNVEV (reference sequence). CDR3 residues: CASRTQGTGELFF. The CDR3 bases are TGTGCCAGCAGGACACAGGGTACCGGGGAGCTGTTTTTT.

V and J are TRBV9 and TRBJ2-4, with 12 bases that match TRBD2. Per the germline V gene, CDR1 is SGDLS and CDR2 is YYNGEE. The CDR3 totals 17 residues. V lost 3 bases and J lost 7; bases outside the gene matches: 11. CDR3 loop: CASSATSGSTRGNIQYF. CDR3 DNA sequence: TGTGCCAGCAGCGCGACTAGCGGGAGCACTCGGGGGAACATTCAGTACTTC.

V gene TRBV29-1 combines with J gene TRBJ2-2, with 7 bases matching TRBD1. The ends lost 7 bases at V and 6 bases at J; junction bases unmatched: 5. CDR1 is SQVTM, CDR2 ANQGSEA, per germline. The CDR3 consists of 12 residues. CDR3 protein: CSARQGSGELFF. The CDR3 bases are TGCAGCGCCCGACAGGGCTCCGGGGAGCTGTTTTTT.

This clone was detected only once. The chain has TRBV23-1 and TRBJ2-7, with 9 bases aligning to TRBD1. TRBV23-1 has ORF status, its function being uncertain. Trimming removed 1 base from V and 0 bases from J; junction bases left unmatched: 10. CDR3 size: 18 residues. For the CDR3, the DNA is TGCGCCAGCAGTCAATTTAGACAGGGGGAGCCCCTCTCCTACGAGCAGTACTTC. It yields the protein CASSQFRQGEPLSYEQYF.

This clone was found once. In DNA, the CDR3 is TGTGCCAGCTCACCAAGAAGAACTGGGGAAAAACTGTTTTTT. Amino acid sequence: CASSPRRTGEKLFF. This chain uses TRBV18 with TRBJ1-4, with unresolved D. The CDR3 consists of 14 residues. Germline assignment: CDR1 KGHSH and CDR2 LQKENI. V gave up 2 bases and J gave up 8 bases, with 12 bases separating them.

V and J are TRBV5-4 and TRBJ2-7; 7 bases align to TRBD1. The V gene's germline CDR1 is SGHNT and CDR2 YYREEE (reference sequence). The CDR3 spans 14 residues. Trimming removed 7 bases from V and 3 bases from J; junction bases left unmatched: 10. The CDR3 DNA sequence: TGTGCCAGCTCACCGTGGGACAGCCTCTACGAGCAGTACTTC. Amino acid sequence: CASSPWDSLYEQYF.

This chain connects TRBV6-2 or TRBV6-3 to TRBJ1-3; D not resolved. CDR3 length: 14 amino acids. Per the germline V gene, CDR1 is MNHEY and CDR2 is SVGEGT. Trimming removed 4 bases from V and 4 bases from J, with 11 bases in between. CDR3 residues: CASSSRPSGNTIYF. In DNA form, the CDR3 reads TGTGCCAGCAGTTCCAGGCCCTCCGGAAACACCATATATTTT.

The table lists this clone with a count of one. V usage is TRBV18 and J usage is TRBJ1-4; no definite D call. The V end was cut by 5 bases, the J end by 0 bases, with 13 bases between. CDR1 KGHSH and CDR2 LQKENI come from the germline V gene. The CDR3 is made up of 16 amino acids. The CDR3 DNA reads TGTGCCAGCTCAGTGACCGGGAGCTCAACTAATGAAAAACTGTTTTTT. Its protein is CASSVTGSSTNEKLFF.

The chain links TRBV25-1 to TRBJ1-2, with D unresolved. V gave up 1 base and J gave up 4 bases, with 7 bases separating them. The CDR3 contains 13 residues. Germline CDR1 reads MGHDK; CDR2 reads SYGVNS. For the CDR3, the DNA is TGTGCCAGCAGTGAATCCGGGCCCTATGGCTACACCTTC. Translating it yields CASSESGPYGYTF.

The chain carries TRBV19 and TRBJ1-1; D is ambiguous. The V end lost 5 bases, the J end lost 1 base, and 2 bases lay between the germline ends. Germline values: CDR1 LNHDA, CDR2 SQIVND (reference sequence). The CDR3 runs 11 residues. The CDR3 DNA reads as TGTGCCAGTAGTCAGAACACTGAAGCTTTCTTT. Translated: CASSQNTEAFF.

The chain links TRBV9 to TRBJ2-1, with D perhaps matching TRBD2 (5 bases). This CDR3 has 20 residues. Trimming cost V 0 bases and J 1 base, with 23 bases left between them. CDR1 and CDR2 (germline): SGDLS, YYNGEE. CDR3 sequence reads: CASSVVGLRANRGSYNEQFF. CDR3 in DNA: TGTGCCAGCAGCGTAGTAGGGTTGCGGGCTAACCGAGGGTCCTACAATGAGCAGTTCTTC.

V and J are TRBV28 and TRBJ2-7; D may be TRBD1 (5 bases). Germline lookup yields CDR1 MDHEN and CDR2 SYDVKM. V lost 3 bases and J lost 5, with 14 bases in between. This CDR3 contains 14 residues. Here the CDR3 DNA reads TGTGCCAGCAGTTTTTCAACAGGACGCCACGAGCAGTACTTC. It yields the protein CASSFSTGRHEQYF.

The genes are TRBV2 and TRBJ1-4; D is ambiguous. CDR1 and CDR2 from the germline V gene are SNHLY and FYNNEI. V lost 7 bases to trimming and J lost 6 bases, with 9 bases between them. CDR3 length equals 12 residues. As DNA, the CDR3 is TGTGCCAGCAATATGGTTTATGAAAAACTGTTTTTT. This gives the protein CASNMVYEKLFF. Looking up the rest from reference TRBV2 and TRBJ1-4 gives the full variable domain: EPEVTQTPSHQVTQMGQEVILRCVPISNHLYFYWYRQILGQKVEFLVSFYNNEISEKSEIFDDQFSVERPDGSNFTLKIRSTKLEDSAMYFCASNMVYEKLFFGSGTQLSVL.

As for this clone: A read error may produce the germline difference seen at one junction end. This chain links TRBV4-2 with TRBJ1-5; 9 nucleotides match TRBD1. Germline CDR1 is LGHNA and CDR2 is YNFKEQ. The CDR3 is 14 residues long. The CDR3 is CVSSPPGQGKPQHF. CDR3 coding DNA: TGTGTCAGCAGCCCACCGGGACAGGGAAAGCCCCAGCATTTT.

The V and J genes are TRBV11-3 and TRBJ2-7; tentatively, D is TRBD2 (6 bases). CDR1 is SGHNT, CDR2 YENEEA, per germline. With 5 bases removed from V and 7 bases from J, the gap between germline ends came to 21 bases. This CDR3 is 15 amino acids long. The CDR3 DNA reads TGTGCCAGCAGCACCGGAACCGGGACTGCGCGAGAGCAGTACTTC. Translating it yields CASSTGTGTAREQYF. The whole variable domain, remainder taken from reference TRBV11-3 and TRBJ2-7, is EAGVVQSPRYKIIEKKQPVAFWCNPISGHNTLYWYLQNLGQGPELLIRYENEEAVDDSQLPKDRFSAERLKGVDSTLKIQPAELGDSAVYLCASSTGTGTAREQYFGPGTRLTVT.

The J gene is TRBJ2-1, the V gene TRBV6-5; the match to TRBD2 covers 10 bases. The V and J ends lost 4 bases and 9 bases, in that order; junction bases with no gene match: 6. CDR3 length: 14 amino acids. The V gene's germline CDR1 is MNHEY and CDR2 SVGAGI. CDR3: CASSFGWTSGEQFF. CDR3 DNA: TGTGCCAGCAGTTTCGGCTGGACTAGCGGTGAGCAGTTCTTC.